The 32 T cell receptor beta chains in this list originate from one sample, sequenced in a study of low-dose radiotherapy and immunotherapy resistance in tumors. With TRAV- and TRBV-specific primers, first-strand cDNA was made, covering the alpha and beta chains. For amplifying TCRs, the PCR ran for approximately 18 cycles with Phusion, which was used together with a constant-region primer and the adapter on the V primers. TCRdb used MiXCR to reprocess the reads, holding one entry per CDR3 protein. The sample holds 54,000 or so distinct CDR3 sequences; around 27% are singletons and the top ten take 5.5% to 6.5%. Time point specified: before trial treatment. The sample in question was PBMCs, obtained before treatment. The receptors shown here come from a male donor with prostate cancer.

For this clonotype: A far larger clone is one base from this, pointing to a likely read error. The V and J genes are TRBV27 and TRBJ2-3; the match to TRBD1 covers 7 bases. Germline V gene data show CDR1 as MNHEY and CDR2 as SMNVEV (reference sequence). V lost 10 bases and J lost 0; bases outside the gene matches: 10. The CDR3 runs to 15 residues. The CDR3 coding sequence is TGTGCCACCGGCGAGACAGGGTCTAGCACAGATACGCAGTATTTT. Protein product: CATGETGSSTDTQYF.

There are many counts of this clonotype. A much larger clone sits a single nucleotide away, making a read error possible. The chain combines TRBV30 with TRBJ1-1, with D uncertain. This CDR3 is built from 11 residues. Germline V gives CDR1 GTSNPN, CDR2 SVGIG (reference sequence). V lost 2 bases, J lost 1 base, and 2 bases lay in between. The CDR3 loop reads CAWSTNTEAFF. The CDR3 DNA is TGTGCCTGGAGTACGAACACTGAAGCTTTCTTT. The variable domain in full, with the rest retrieved from reference TRBV30 and TRBJ1-1, is SQTIHQWPATLVQPVGSPLSLECTVEGTSNPNLYWYRQAAGRGLQLLFYSVGIGQISSEVPQNLSASRPQDRQFILSSKKLLLSDSGFYLCAWSTNTEAFFGQGTRLTVV.

The V and J genes are TRBV20-1 and TRBJ2-5; TRBD1 agrees at 10 bases. The CDR3 is 15 residues long. The V and J ends lost 5 bases and 5 bases, in that order; junction bases with no gene match: 11. In germline, CDR1 is DFQATT, CDR2 SNEGSKA (reference sequence). Here the CDR3 reads CSAEPGTGDGETQYF. The CDR3 coding sequence is TGCAGTGCTGAACCCGGGACAGGGGATGGGGAGACCCAGTACTTC.

This clonotype was observed many times. The chain links TRBV27 to TRBJ1-1; possible D gene TRBD1, 5 bases. Germline V gives CDR1 MNHEY, CDR2 SMNVEV (reference sequence). Trimming cost V 5 bases and J 1 base, with 11 bases left between them. The CDR3 is made up of 14 amino acids. The CDR3, as DNA: TGTGCCAGCAGTCCGGGACGCCCGAACACTGAAGCTTTCTTT. Its translation: CASSPGRPNTEAFF.

This clonotype appeared many times. J is TRBJ2-7 and V is TRBV6-6, with D perhaps matching TRBD2 (5 bases). This CDR3 has 13 amino acids. V was clipped by 5 bases and J by 6 bases, with 14 bases between them. Looked up from germline, CDR1 is MNHNY and CDR2 is SVGAGI (reference sequence). This CDR3 is CASSLTSPVEQYF. The CDR3 coding sequence is TGTGCCAGCAGTCTCACTAGTCCTGTCGAGCAGTACTTC.

This clonotype was detected many times. This chain links TRBV5-1 with TRBJ1-1; D is undetermined. Germline-derived CDR1 and CDR2 are SGHRS and YFSETQ. CDR3 length: 15 amino acids. Trimming pared 0 bases from V and 1 base from J, leaving 10 bases between. CDR3 nucleotide sequence: TGCGCCAGCAGCTTGGCGGCAGACCGGAACACTGAAGCTTTCTTT. Residues: CASSLAADRNTEAFF.

This clonotype is a singleton in its sample. A much larger clone lies a single base off, so this may be a read error. The rearrangement joins TRBV5-4 to TRBJ2-2, with D perhaps matching TRBD2 (5 bases). The CDR3 contains 13 residues. Germline CDR1 and CDR2: SGHNT and YYREEE (reference sequence). This CDR3 is CASSRSATGELSF. CDR3 nucleotide sequence: TGTGCCAGCAGCAGATCTGCCACCGGGGAGCTGTCTTTT.

The sample holds many counts of this clonotype. V and J are TRBV19 and TRBJ2-5, with TRBD2 matching over 10 bases. V dropped 5 bases and J dropped 1; count of bases not matched to a gene: 7. The CDR3 is 16 amino acids. The germline V gene encodes CDR1 LNHDA and CDR2 SQIVND (reference sequence). The CDR3 protein is CASSLGLAGVQETQYF. The DNA for the CDR3 is TGTGCCAGTAGTCTGGGCCTAGCGGGGGTCCAAGAGACCCAGTACTTC. Full variable domain (rest looked up from reference TRBV19 and TRBJ2-5): DGGITQSPKYLFRKEGQNVTLSCEQNLNHDAMYWYRQDPGQGLRLIYYSQIVNDFQKGDIAEGYSVSREKKESFPLTVTSAQKNPTAFYLCASSLGLAGVQETQYFGPGTRLLVL.

This clonotype showed up many times. The chain joins TRBV27 to TRBJ2-7; TRBD2 might be the D (6 bases). The CDR3 covers 15 residues. Between the trimmed V and J ends, which lost 1 base and 0 bases, there was a span of 10 bases. Looked up from germline, CDR1 is MNHEY and CDR2 is SMNVEV (reference sequence). The CDR3 spells CASSLFGGSSYEQYF. The CDR3 nucleotides are TGTGCCAGCAGTTTATTTGGGGGGAGCTCCTACGAGCAGTACTTC.

This clonotype was picked up many times. The chain recombines TRBV20-1 with TRBJ2-1, with 11 bases identical to TRBD1. This CDR3 has 17 amino acids. The ends lost 5 bases at V and 7 bases at J; junction bases unmatched: 16. Germline lookup yields CDR1 DFQATT and CDR2 SNEGSKA (reference sequence). The chain's CDR3 is CSAFPPLGQGARNEQFF. The CDR3 DNA reads as TGCAGTGCTTTTCCTCCCTTAGGACAGGGGGCAAGGAATGAGCAGTTCTTC.

The chain employs TRBV27 and TRBJ2-1, with D possibly TRBD2 on 6 matching bases. Per germline, CDR1 MNHEY and CDR2 SMNVEV (reference sequence). V lost 6 bases and J lost 6, with 18 bases in between. The CDR3 runs to 15 residues. CDR3 sequence (DNA): TGTGCCAGCAGGACTACCCGCCTCGGGGGCAATGAGCAGTTCTTC. Its translation is CASRTTRLGGNEQFF.

Concerning this clonotype itself: This clone may be a read error of a much larger clone one base away. This chain links TRBV7-3 with TRBJ2-7, with 7 bases identical to TRBD2. CDR1 and CDR2 (germline): SGHTA, FQGTGA. CDR3 length equals 15 residues. DNA for the CDR3: TGTGCCAGCAGCTTAATCGCGGGAGTGGCGGGCGAGCTGTACTTC. It yields the protein CASSLIAGVAGELYF.

At least ten counts were recorded for this clonotype. The rearrangement joins TRBV5-4 to TRBJ2-3, with unresolved D. Trimming took 3 bases from V and 2 from J, leaving 7 bases between them. CDR1 is SGHNT and CDR2 is YYREEE in the germline V gene (reference sequence). This CDR3 region has 13 residues. CDR3 in DNA: TGTGCCAGCAGCTCCTGGGCCACAGATACGCAGTATTTT. Protein product: CASSSWATDTQYF.

This clonotype was counted at least ten times. The rearrangement joins TRBV7-6 to TRBJ2-2; D uncertain. CDR1 and CDR2 from the germline V gene are SGHVS and FNYEAQ. Trimming removed 2 bases at V and 2 bases at J, with 6 bases between. This CDR3 comprises 14 residues. CDR3 sequence (DNA): TGTGCCAGCAGCTTAAAGGGAAACACCGGGGAGCTGTTTTTT. This encodes CASSLKGNTGELFF. Complete variable domain (other parts from reference TRBV7-6 and TRBJ2-2): GAGVSQSPRYKVTKRGQDVALRCDPISGHVSLYWYRQALGQGPEFLTYFNYEAQQDKSGLPNDRFSAERPEGSISTLTIQRTEQRDSAMYRCASSLKGNTGELFFGEGSRLTVL.

This clonotype was observed a handful of times. The gene calls are TRBV28 and TRBJ2-1; D perhaps matches TRBD2 (6 bases). The CDR3 length is 20 residues. Trimming removed 3 bases at V and 3 bases at J, with 27 bases between. The germline gives CDR1 MDHEN, CDR2 SYDVKM. CDR3 sequence reads: CASSLNRRLLGVGGYNEQFF. In nucleotides, the CDR3 is TGTGCCAGCAGTTTGAATCGCCGACTCCTTGGTGTGGGAGGCTACAATGAGCAGTTCTTC. Variable domain in full (rest from reference TRBV28 and TRBJ2-1): DVKVTQSSRYLVKRTGEKVFLECVQDMDHENMFWYRQDPGLGLRLIYFSYDVKMKEKGDIPEGYSVSREKKERFSLILESASTNQTSMYLCASSLNRRLLGVGGYNEQFFGPGTRLTVL.

V is TRBV28 and J is TRBJ1-2; 9 bases are a match to TRBD1. Germline CDR1 reads MDHEN; CDR2 reads SYDVKM. V dropped 6 bases and J dropped 4; count of bases not matched to a gene: 6. The CDR3 extends over 14 amino acids. The CDR3 DNA reads as TGTGCCAGCAGCTCGCTACAGGGGGCCTATGGCTACACCTTC. It translates to CASSSLQGAYGYTF.

This chain connects TRBV5-1 to TRBJ2-1, with TRBD2 identical over 7 bases. CDR1 and CDR2 from the germline V gene are SGHRS and YFSETQ. The CDR3 is 14 amino acids. J was trimmed by 4 bases and V by 2 bases; bases with no gene match: 3. This chain's CDR3 is CASSFTSVYNEQFF. CDR3 bases: TGCGCCAGCAGCTTTACTAGCGTATACAATGAGCAGTTCTTC.

The chain employs TRBV5-1 and TRBJ2-1; a weak D match, TRBD1 (7 bases). CDR3 length equals 15 residues. The V end lost 7 bases, the J end lost 4 bases, and 18 bases lay between the germline ends. From germline, CDR1 is SGHRS and CDR2 YFSETQ. CDR3 in amino acids: CASAGQNEGYNEQFF. The DNA of the CDR3 is TGCGCCAGCGCGGGACAGAATGAGGGGTACAATGAGCAGTTCTTC.

On this clonotype: Only one base separates this from a far larger clonotype, so it likely reflects a read error. V and J are TRBV5-4 and TRBJ2-1; tentatively, D is TRBD1 or TRBD2 (5 bases each). CDR1 and CDR2 (germline): SGHNT, YYREEE (reference sequence). CDR3 length: 17 amino acids. Deletions cut 3 bases from V and 0 bases from J, with 16 bases between. This CDR3 reads CASSSGRLMSSYNEQFF. CDR3 coding DNA: TGTGCCAGCAGCTCGGGACGTCTGATGAGCTCCTACAATGAGCAGTTCTTC.

This clonotype was detected a few times. This chain connects TRBV5-1 to TRBJ1-2; D gene ambiguous. CDR1 and CDR2 from the germline V gene are SGHRS and YFSETQ. V gave up 3 bases and J gave up 3 bases, with 9 bases separating them. The CDR3 has 13 residues. CDR3 loop: CASSYRIDYGYTF. The CDR3, as DNA: TGCGCCAGCAGCTATCGGATAGACTATGGCTACACCTTC.

This clonotype was seen a handful of times. The V and J genes are TRBV6-2 or TRBV6-3 and TRBJ2-3; TRBD2 agrees at 11 bases. CDR1 MNHEY and CDR2 SVGEGT come from the germline V gene. With V trimmed by 5 bases and J by 2 bases, 3 bases remained unmatched. The CDR3 sequence is 15 residues long. This chain's CDR3 is CASSELAGDTDTQYF. Here the CDR3 DNA reads TGTGCCAGCAGTGAACTAGCGGGGGACACAGATACGCAGTATTTT.

The CDR3, as DNA: TGTGCCAGCAGCTCGACGGGACAGCTGAACAATGAGCAGTTCTTC. Translation gives CASSSTGQLNNEQFF. The V gene is TRBV11-2, the J gene TRBJ2-1; TRBD1 aligns across 7 bases. Trimming removed 4 bases from V and 5 bases from J; junction bases left unmatched: 8. Germline values: CDR1 SGHAT, CDR2 FQNNGV. There are 15 residues in the CDR3.

This clonotype appeared many times. This chain links TRBV11-2 with TRBJ2-5; 8 bases fit TRBD1. J lost 5 bases, V lost 1 base, and 6 bases had no gene match. The CDR3 totals 15 residues. Germline-derived CDR1 and CDR2 are SGHAT and FQNNGV. Here the CDR3 DNA reads TGTGCCAGCAGCTTAGGTGCAGGGGGCAGGGAGACCCAGTACTTC. Its protein is CASSLGAGGRETQYF. Filled out from reference TRBV11-2 and TRBJ2-5, the complete variable domain reads EAGVAQSPRYKIIEKRQSVAFWCNPISGHATLYWYQQILGQGPKLLIQFQNNGVVDDSQLPKDRFSAERLKGVDSTLKIQPAKLEDSAVYLCASSLGAGGRETQYFGPGTRLLVL.

By share, this clonotype ranks as medium-sized. The rearrangement joins TRBV10-3 to TRBJ2-2; D call uncertain. The germline V and J ends were trimmed by 7 bases and 7 bases, with 10 bases remaining between them. Germline V gives CDR1 ENHRY, CDR2 SYGVKD. There are 12 residues in the CDR3. The CDR3 DNA reads TGTGCCATCATGCAAGAAGGCGGGGAGCTGTTTTTT. Encoded protein: CAIMQEGGELFF.

This clonotype occurred many times. V and J are TRBV7-6 and TRBJ2-3; D is uncertain. With 1 base removed from V and 3 bases from J, the gap between germline ends came to 8 bases. The CDR3 runs 14 residues. Germline CDR1 reads SGHVS; CDR2 reads FNYEAQ. CDR3 nucleotides: TGTGCCAGCAGCTTAGTAGAGAGGACAGATACGCAGTATTTT. As protein: CASSLVERTDTQYF.

The chain joins TRBV5-6 to TRBJ2-5, with TRBD1 matching 12 bases. Trimming at V came to 3 bases and at J to 5 bases, leaving 8 bases not matched to a gene. This CDR3 region has 16 residues. Germline V gives CDR1 SGHDT, CDR2 YYEEEE. The CDR3 loop is CASSWGTGGLQETQYF. The CDR3 nucleotides read TGTGCCAGCAGCTGGGGGACAGGGGGCCTACAGGAGACCCAGTACTTC.

A word on this clonotype: A far larger clone lies a single base away; this is likely a read error. This rearrangement joins TRBV6-2 or TRBV6-3 to TRBJ2-3; TRBD2 matches 9 bases. J was trimmed by 1 base and V by 5 bases; bases with no gene match: 7. CDR1 and CDR2 (germline): MNHEY, SVGEGT. The CDR3 is 16 amino acids. The CDR3 nucleotides read TGTGCCAGCAGTGTAAGGCGGGAGGGCCGCACAGATACGCAGTATTTT. This encodes CASSVRREGRTDTQYF.

This chain joins TRBV24-1 and TRBJ2-1; 7 bases map to TRBD2. The CDR3 sequence is 16 residues long. The germline CDR1 and CDR2 sequences are KGHDR and SFDVKD. The V and J ends lost 4 bases and 2 bases, in that order; junction bases with no gene match: 7. CDR3 protein: CATSDPTSSPYNEQFF. The CDR3 coding sequence is TGTGCCACCAGTGACCCGACTAGCAGTCCCTACAATGAGCAGTTCTTC.

As concerns this clonotype: With only one base between it and a far larger clone, this is likely a read error. The chain has TRBV6-5 and TRBJ1-1, with unresolved D. CDR3 length equals 13 residues. Germline-derived CDR1 and CDR2 are MNHEY and SVGAGI. CDR3 in DNA: TGTGCCAACAGTGAAACGATGAACACTGAAGCTTTCTTT. Translation gives CANSETMNTEAFF.

The chain combines TRBV20-1 with TRBJ2-3; D call uncertain. From germline, CDR1 is DFQATT and CDR2 SNEGSKA (reference sequence). CDR3 length equals 15 residues. The CDR3: CSPESASSSTDTQYF. CDR3 DNA: TGCAGCCCCGAGTCGGCCTCCTCTAGCACAGATACGCAGTATTTT.

Many counts were recorded for this clonotype. The chain joins TRBV19 to TRBJ1-1; tentative D call: TRBD1 (6 bases). The germline V gene encodes CDR1 LNHDA and CDR2 SQIVND (reference sequence). CDR3 length: 16 amino acids. Trimming pared 6 bases from V and 1 base from J, leaving 18 bases between. CDR3 nucleotide sequence: TGTGCCAGTAGGCCGGGGGGGGCCTGGAAGAACACTGAAGCTTTCTTT. This translates into CASRPGGAWKNTEAFF. Full variable domain (remainder filled in from reference TRBV19 and TRBJ1-1): DGGITQSPKYLFRKEGQNVTLSCEQNLNHDAMYWYRQDPGQGLRLIYYSQIVNDFQKGDIAEGYSVSREKKESFPLTVTSAQKNPTAFYLCASRPGGAWKNTEAFFGQGTRLTVV.

The chain carries TRBV3-1 and TRBJ2-7; D may be TRBD1 or TRBD2 (5 bases each). This CDR3 is 15 amino acids long. Trimming stripped 4 bases from V and 5 bases from J, with 18 bases between. Germline CDR1 and CDR2: LGHDT and YNNKEL (reference sequence). CDR3 DNA: TGTGCCAGCAGCCGACCCGGGCCAGGGCGGGACGAGCAGTACTTC. Translating it yields CASSRPGPGRDEQYF.